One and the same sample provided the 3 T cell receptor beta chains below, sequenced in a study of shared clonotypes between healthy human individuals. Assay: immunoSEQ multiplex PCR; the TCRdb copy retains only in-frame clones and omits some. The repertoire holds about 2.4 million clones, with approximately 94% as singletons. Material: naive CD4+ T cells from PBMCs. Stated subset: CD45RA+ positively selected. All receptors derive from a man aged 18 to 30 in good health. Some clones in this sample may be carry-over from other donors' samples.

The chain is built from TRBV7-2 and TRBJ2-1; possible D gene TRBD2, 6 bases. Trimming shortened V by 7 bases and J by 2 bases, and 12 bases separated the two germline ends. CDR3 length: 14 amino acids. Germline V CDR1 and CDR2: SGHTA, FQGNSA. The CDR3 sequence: CASNVGSPYNEQFF. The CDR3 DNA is TGTGCCAGCAACGTCGGGAGCCCCTACAATGAGCAGTTCTTC.

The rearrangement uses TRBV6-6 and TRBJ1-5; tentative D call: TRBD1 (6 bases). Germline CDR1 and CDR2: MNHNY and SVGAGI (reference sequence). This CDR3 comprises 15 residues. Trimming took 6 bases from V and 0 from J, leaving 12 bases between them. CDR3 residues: CASSRNRVSNQPQHF. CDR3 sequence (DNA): TGTGCCAGCAGCCGGAACAGGGTTAGCAATCAGCCCCAGCATTTT.

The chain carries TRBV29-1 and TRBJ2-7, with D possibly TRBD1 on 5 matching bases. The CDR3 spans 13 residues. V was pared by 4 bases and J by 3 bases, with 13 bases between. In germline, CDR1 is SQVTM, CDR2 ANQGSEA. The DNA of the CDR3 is TGCAGCGTTGTGGGGCGGAACAACTACGAGCAGTACTTC. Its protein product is CSVVGRNNYEQYF.